A single sample is the source of the 23 T cell receptor beta chains below, sequenced in a study of T cells in Graves' hyperthyroidism and ophthalmopathy. There were TCR beta CDR3 regions amplified from RNA transcripts. HTBI primers were used for first-round RT-PCR of the TCR CDR3. TCRdb reanalysed the multiplex PCR reads using MiXCR and keeps one entry per CDR3 protein. This table has 470,000 or so distinct CDR3 sequences, roughly 20% appearing once. The material sequenced was blood. These receptors all stem from a man aged 18-30 years with Graves' hyperthyroidism.

A few counts support this clonotype. The chain employs TRBV7-8 and TRBJ2-3; D remains ambiguous. Germline V gives CDR1 SGHVS, CDR2 FQNEAQ. CDR3 size: 14 residues. V was cut by 5 bases and J by 4 bases, with 13 bases left in between. DNA of the CDR3: TGTGCCAGCAGCGGCCGGCGTTTGGCAGATACGCAGTATTTT. This encodes CASSGRRLADTQYF. Filled out from reference TRBV7-8 and TRBJ2-3, the complete variable domain reads GAGVSQSPRYKVAKRGQDVALRCDPISGHVSLFWYQQALGQGPEFLTYFQNEAQLDKSGLPSDRFFAERPEGSVSTLKIQRTQQEDSAVYLCASSGRRLADTQYFGPGTRLTVL.

This clonotype was counted ten times or more. The chain carries TRBV20-1 and TRBJ1-1; D is unresolved. The CDR3 has 13 amino acids. With 4 bases removed from V and 5 bases from J, the gap between germline ends came to 14 bases. Looked up from germline, CDR1 is DFQATT and CDR2 is SNEGSKA (reference sequence). The CDR3 DNA follows: TGCAGTGCTACAACTCACGCGGCGACTGAAGCTTTCTTT. Protein product: CSATTHAATEAFF.

This clonotype was detected ten times or more. This chain connects TRBV19 to TRBJ1-5; perhaps TRBD1 as D (5 bases). Germline V CDR1 and CDR2: LNHDA, SQIVND (reference sequence). The V end was cut by 5 bases, the J end by 6 bases, with 14 bases between. The CDR3 runs 14 residues. CDR3 loop: CASSPGEKSQPQHF. The CDR3 nucleotides read TGTGCCAGTAGTCCGGGGGAAAAAAGTCAGCCCCAGCATTTT.

In this sample, this clonotype turned up many times. The DNA for the CDR3 is TGTGCCAGCAGTTTACCGAATGGGGGATATGGCTACACCTTC. The encoded protein is CASSLPNGGYGYTF. This chain joins TRBV28 and TRBJ1-2; D might be TRBD1 (5 bases). Trimming took off 2 bases at V and 5 bases at J, with 12 bases between the two ends. The CDR3 totals 14 residues. CDR1 is MDHEN and CDR2 is SYDVKM in the germline V gene.

The chain has TRBV12-3 or TRBV12-4 and TRBJ2-7, with 12 nucleotides matching TRBD2. This CDR3 has 17 residues. The ends lost 5 bases at V and 0 bases at J; junction bases unmatched: 8. CDR3 nucleotides: TGTGCCAGCAGTCCCGGCCTAGCGGGGGGGCTCTCCTACGAGCAGTACTTC. This gives the protein CASSPGLAGGLSYEQYF.

This clonotype occurred many times. The chain uses TRBV6-2 or TRBV6-3 and TRBJ2-7; D ambiguous. CDR3 size: 13 residues. The V gene lost 5 bases and the J gene lost 7 bases, with 15 bases spanning the gap. In germline, CDR1 is MNHEY, CDR2 SVGEGT. CDR3 sequence (DNA): TGTGCCAGCAGTATCCTCGGCGCAACGGAGCAGTACTTC. Its translation: CASSILGATEQYF.

This clonotype was seen ten or more times. This chain joins TRBV11-2 and TRBJ2-7; D is ambiguous. Germline values: CDR1 SGHAT, CDR2 FQNNGV. This CDR3 region has 14 residues. V shed 3 bases and J shed 3 bases, with 12 bases lying between them. The CDR3 loop reads CASSFNRDGYEQYF. In DNA, the CDR3 is TGTGCCAGCAGCTTCAACAGAGACGGCTACGAGCAGTACTTC.

CDR3 residues: CAWSHPNTGELFF. The CDR3 nucleotides are TGTGCCTGGAGCCACCCGAACACCGGGGAGCTGTTTTTT. The chain links TRBV30 to TRBJ2-2; no definite D call. This CDR3 region has 13 residues. Trimming took 3 bases from V and 0 from J, leaving 5 bases between them. The germline CDR1 and CDR2 sequences are GTSNPN and SVGIG (reference sequence).

This clonotype has at least ten counts. The chain uses TRBV12-3 or TRBV12-4 and TRBJ1-3; no clear D gene. The CDR3 totals 14 residues. The germline V and J ends were trimmed by 0 bases and 8 bases, with 11 bases remaining between them. The CDR3 loop reads CASSLAGSRDTIYF. The CDR3 DNA reads as TGTGCCAGCAGTTTAGCAGGTTCTCGGGACACCATATATTTT.

This clonotype occurred many times. V usage is TRBV24-1 and J usage is TRBJ2-2; D possibly matches TRBD1 or TRBD2 (5 bases each). V was clipped by 0 bases and J by 1 base, with 8 bases between them. CDR3 size: 16 residues. Germline CDR1 is KGHDR and CDR2 is SFDVKD. CDR3 nucleotide sequence: TGTGCCACCAGTGATTTGGGGACCGAGAACACCGGGGAGCTGTTTTTT. This codes for CATSDLGTENTGELFF.

The chain is built from TRBV6-2 or TRBV6-3 and TRBJ2-5; maybe TRBD2 (5 bases). Germline V gene data show CDR1 as MNHEY and CDR2 as SVGEGT. CDR3 length: 13 amino acids. V lost 0 bases to trimming and J lost 5 bases, with 7 bases between them. CDR3 amino acids: CASSYSQRETQYF. Here the CDR3 DNA reads TGTGCCAGCAGTTACTCACAGCGGGAGACCCAGTACTTC.

This clonotype was observed at least ten times. This chain joins TRBV12-3 or TRBV12-4 and TRBJ2-7; a possible D gene is TRBD1 (8 bases). Trimming removed 6 bases at V and 0 bases at J, with 21 bases between. The CDR3 length is 17 residues. In DNA, the CDR3 is TGTGCCAGCAGCCGAAAGGGGACAGGCGGGGGCTCCTACGAGCAGTACTTC. It translates to CASSRKGTGGGSYEQYF.

V is TRBV5-5 and J is TRBJ1-2; D is unclear. This CDR3 contains 16 residues. Germline CDR1 SGHKS, CDR2 YYEKEE (reference sequence). V lost 0 bases and J 6 bases, leaving 18 bases between the germline ends. The CDR3 sequence is CASSLVGSGVQDGYTF. CDR3 DNA sequence: TGTGCCAGCAGCTTGGTCGGATCGGGTGTCCAGGATGGCTACACCTTC.

This clonotype showed up many times. The gene calls are TRBV28 and TRBJ2-7, with 8 bases matching TRBD2. The J segment lost 2 bases and the V segment lost 2 bases, leaving 11 bases of the junction unmatched. Germline CDR1 is MDHEN and CDR2 is SYDVKM. The CDR3 is made up of 17 amino acids. CDR3 loop: CASSLSGGQPAPYEQYF. As DNA, the CDR3 is TGTGCCAGCAGTTTAAGCGGGGGTCAGCCAGCCCCCTACGAGCAGTACTTC.

This clonotype was detected a few times. Sequence at one end of the junction differs from germline and may be a read error. The J gene is TRBJ2-7, the V gene TRBV27, with TRBD2 identical over 8 bases. This CDR3 has 15 amino acids. Germline V gives CDR1 MNHEY, CDR2 SMNVEV (reference sequence). This CDR3 is CASSSERGTSCEQYF. The CDR3 DNA follows: TGTGCCAGCAGTTCGGAGCGGGGGACCTCCTGCGAGCAGTACTTC.

The V gene is TRBV11-3, the J gene TRBJ1-2; TRBD1 might be the D (6 bases). In germline, CDR1 is SGHNT, CDR2 YENEEA. This CDR3 region has 15 residues. The V end lost 4 bases, the J end lost 9 bases, and 21 bases lay between the germline ends. In DNA, the CDR3 is TGTGCCAGCAGCTACACTGGGACATTTCGTCTCCGCTACACCTTC. Protein product: CASSYTGTFRLRYTF.

This clonotype was observed many times. The chain combines TRBV6-2 or TRBV6-3 with TRBJ2-7; D not resolved. The CDR3 sequence is 15 residues long. Trimming removed 1 base at V and 0 bases at J, with 10 bases between. The germline CDR1 and CDR2 sequences are MNHEY and SVGEGT. CDR3 sequence (DNA): TGTGCCAGCAGTTACTTGGCAGCCAGCTCCTACGAGCAGTACTTC. Translating gives CASSYLAASSYEQYF.

This clonotype was observed many times. This chain connects TRBV12-3 or TRBV12-4 to TRBJ1-5; no definite D call. Trimming left V 0 bases short and J 2 bases short, with 14 bases between. This CDR3 spans 17 amino acids. The CDR3 sequence is CASSLAWTRLGNQPQHF. The CDR3 coding sequence is TGTGCCAGCAGTTTAGCGTGGACCCGCCTAGGCAATCAGCCCCAGCATTTT.

This clonotype was detected only a few times. The chain uses TRBV5-1 and TRBJ2-4; perhaps TRBD2 as D (7 bases). Looked up from germline, CDR1 is SGHRS and CDR2 is YFSETQ. The V gene lost 3 bases and the J gene lost 6 bases, with 16 bases spanning the gap. CDR3 size: 15 residues. The CDR3 nucleotides are TGCGCCAGCAGCTCCCGGGGGGCCGGGGGAAACATTCAGTACTTC. Translated, it gives CASSSRGAGGNIQYF.

The V and J genes are TRBV6-1 and TRBJ1-5, with 7 bases identical to TRBD1. Germline values: CDR1 MNHNS, CDR2 SASEGT. The CDR3 runs 15 residues. V trimming: 6 bases; J trimming: 4 bases; junction bases outside the gene matches: 9. The CDR3 DNA follows: TGTGCCAGCAGGAAATCAGGGGGAAGGAATCAGCCCCAGCATTTT. Amino acid sequence: CASRKSGGRNQPQHF.

This clonotype was recorded many times. The chain has TRBV7-3 and TRBJ1-1; possibly TRBD1 for D (6 bases). Germline values: CDR1 SGHTA, CDR2 FQGTGA. CDR3 length: 19 residues. V was pared by 1 base and J by 0 bases, with 21 bases between. The CDR3 coding sequence is TGTGCCAGCAGCTTAAAATCCCGGGACATCACCTTCATGAACACTGAAGCTTTCTTT. Translation: CASSLKSRDITFMNTEAFF.

This clonotype was counted many times. This chain links TRBV28 with TRBJ2-2; D gene unclear. The V and J ends lost 7 bases and 0 bases respectively, with 9 bases between them. CDR3 length: 14 residues. CDR1 and CDR2 from the germline V gene are MDHEN and SYDVKM. The CDR3 loop reads CASTATPNTGELFF. The CDR3 DNA follows: TGTGCCAGCACGGCGACACCGAACACCGGGGAGCTGTTTTTT.

In this sample, this clonotype turned up many times. This chain links TRBV12-3 or TRBV12-4 with TRBJ1-2; 7 nucleotides align to TRBD1. With V trimmed by 5 bases and J by 1 base, 7 bases remained unmatched. The CDR3 runs 15 residues. The CDR3 region is CASSPDRAINYGYTF. DNA of the CDR3: TGTGCCAGCAGTCCCGACAGGGCTATTAACTATGGCTACACCTTC.